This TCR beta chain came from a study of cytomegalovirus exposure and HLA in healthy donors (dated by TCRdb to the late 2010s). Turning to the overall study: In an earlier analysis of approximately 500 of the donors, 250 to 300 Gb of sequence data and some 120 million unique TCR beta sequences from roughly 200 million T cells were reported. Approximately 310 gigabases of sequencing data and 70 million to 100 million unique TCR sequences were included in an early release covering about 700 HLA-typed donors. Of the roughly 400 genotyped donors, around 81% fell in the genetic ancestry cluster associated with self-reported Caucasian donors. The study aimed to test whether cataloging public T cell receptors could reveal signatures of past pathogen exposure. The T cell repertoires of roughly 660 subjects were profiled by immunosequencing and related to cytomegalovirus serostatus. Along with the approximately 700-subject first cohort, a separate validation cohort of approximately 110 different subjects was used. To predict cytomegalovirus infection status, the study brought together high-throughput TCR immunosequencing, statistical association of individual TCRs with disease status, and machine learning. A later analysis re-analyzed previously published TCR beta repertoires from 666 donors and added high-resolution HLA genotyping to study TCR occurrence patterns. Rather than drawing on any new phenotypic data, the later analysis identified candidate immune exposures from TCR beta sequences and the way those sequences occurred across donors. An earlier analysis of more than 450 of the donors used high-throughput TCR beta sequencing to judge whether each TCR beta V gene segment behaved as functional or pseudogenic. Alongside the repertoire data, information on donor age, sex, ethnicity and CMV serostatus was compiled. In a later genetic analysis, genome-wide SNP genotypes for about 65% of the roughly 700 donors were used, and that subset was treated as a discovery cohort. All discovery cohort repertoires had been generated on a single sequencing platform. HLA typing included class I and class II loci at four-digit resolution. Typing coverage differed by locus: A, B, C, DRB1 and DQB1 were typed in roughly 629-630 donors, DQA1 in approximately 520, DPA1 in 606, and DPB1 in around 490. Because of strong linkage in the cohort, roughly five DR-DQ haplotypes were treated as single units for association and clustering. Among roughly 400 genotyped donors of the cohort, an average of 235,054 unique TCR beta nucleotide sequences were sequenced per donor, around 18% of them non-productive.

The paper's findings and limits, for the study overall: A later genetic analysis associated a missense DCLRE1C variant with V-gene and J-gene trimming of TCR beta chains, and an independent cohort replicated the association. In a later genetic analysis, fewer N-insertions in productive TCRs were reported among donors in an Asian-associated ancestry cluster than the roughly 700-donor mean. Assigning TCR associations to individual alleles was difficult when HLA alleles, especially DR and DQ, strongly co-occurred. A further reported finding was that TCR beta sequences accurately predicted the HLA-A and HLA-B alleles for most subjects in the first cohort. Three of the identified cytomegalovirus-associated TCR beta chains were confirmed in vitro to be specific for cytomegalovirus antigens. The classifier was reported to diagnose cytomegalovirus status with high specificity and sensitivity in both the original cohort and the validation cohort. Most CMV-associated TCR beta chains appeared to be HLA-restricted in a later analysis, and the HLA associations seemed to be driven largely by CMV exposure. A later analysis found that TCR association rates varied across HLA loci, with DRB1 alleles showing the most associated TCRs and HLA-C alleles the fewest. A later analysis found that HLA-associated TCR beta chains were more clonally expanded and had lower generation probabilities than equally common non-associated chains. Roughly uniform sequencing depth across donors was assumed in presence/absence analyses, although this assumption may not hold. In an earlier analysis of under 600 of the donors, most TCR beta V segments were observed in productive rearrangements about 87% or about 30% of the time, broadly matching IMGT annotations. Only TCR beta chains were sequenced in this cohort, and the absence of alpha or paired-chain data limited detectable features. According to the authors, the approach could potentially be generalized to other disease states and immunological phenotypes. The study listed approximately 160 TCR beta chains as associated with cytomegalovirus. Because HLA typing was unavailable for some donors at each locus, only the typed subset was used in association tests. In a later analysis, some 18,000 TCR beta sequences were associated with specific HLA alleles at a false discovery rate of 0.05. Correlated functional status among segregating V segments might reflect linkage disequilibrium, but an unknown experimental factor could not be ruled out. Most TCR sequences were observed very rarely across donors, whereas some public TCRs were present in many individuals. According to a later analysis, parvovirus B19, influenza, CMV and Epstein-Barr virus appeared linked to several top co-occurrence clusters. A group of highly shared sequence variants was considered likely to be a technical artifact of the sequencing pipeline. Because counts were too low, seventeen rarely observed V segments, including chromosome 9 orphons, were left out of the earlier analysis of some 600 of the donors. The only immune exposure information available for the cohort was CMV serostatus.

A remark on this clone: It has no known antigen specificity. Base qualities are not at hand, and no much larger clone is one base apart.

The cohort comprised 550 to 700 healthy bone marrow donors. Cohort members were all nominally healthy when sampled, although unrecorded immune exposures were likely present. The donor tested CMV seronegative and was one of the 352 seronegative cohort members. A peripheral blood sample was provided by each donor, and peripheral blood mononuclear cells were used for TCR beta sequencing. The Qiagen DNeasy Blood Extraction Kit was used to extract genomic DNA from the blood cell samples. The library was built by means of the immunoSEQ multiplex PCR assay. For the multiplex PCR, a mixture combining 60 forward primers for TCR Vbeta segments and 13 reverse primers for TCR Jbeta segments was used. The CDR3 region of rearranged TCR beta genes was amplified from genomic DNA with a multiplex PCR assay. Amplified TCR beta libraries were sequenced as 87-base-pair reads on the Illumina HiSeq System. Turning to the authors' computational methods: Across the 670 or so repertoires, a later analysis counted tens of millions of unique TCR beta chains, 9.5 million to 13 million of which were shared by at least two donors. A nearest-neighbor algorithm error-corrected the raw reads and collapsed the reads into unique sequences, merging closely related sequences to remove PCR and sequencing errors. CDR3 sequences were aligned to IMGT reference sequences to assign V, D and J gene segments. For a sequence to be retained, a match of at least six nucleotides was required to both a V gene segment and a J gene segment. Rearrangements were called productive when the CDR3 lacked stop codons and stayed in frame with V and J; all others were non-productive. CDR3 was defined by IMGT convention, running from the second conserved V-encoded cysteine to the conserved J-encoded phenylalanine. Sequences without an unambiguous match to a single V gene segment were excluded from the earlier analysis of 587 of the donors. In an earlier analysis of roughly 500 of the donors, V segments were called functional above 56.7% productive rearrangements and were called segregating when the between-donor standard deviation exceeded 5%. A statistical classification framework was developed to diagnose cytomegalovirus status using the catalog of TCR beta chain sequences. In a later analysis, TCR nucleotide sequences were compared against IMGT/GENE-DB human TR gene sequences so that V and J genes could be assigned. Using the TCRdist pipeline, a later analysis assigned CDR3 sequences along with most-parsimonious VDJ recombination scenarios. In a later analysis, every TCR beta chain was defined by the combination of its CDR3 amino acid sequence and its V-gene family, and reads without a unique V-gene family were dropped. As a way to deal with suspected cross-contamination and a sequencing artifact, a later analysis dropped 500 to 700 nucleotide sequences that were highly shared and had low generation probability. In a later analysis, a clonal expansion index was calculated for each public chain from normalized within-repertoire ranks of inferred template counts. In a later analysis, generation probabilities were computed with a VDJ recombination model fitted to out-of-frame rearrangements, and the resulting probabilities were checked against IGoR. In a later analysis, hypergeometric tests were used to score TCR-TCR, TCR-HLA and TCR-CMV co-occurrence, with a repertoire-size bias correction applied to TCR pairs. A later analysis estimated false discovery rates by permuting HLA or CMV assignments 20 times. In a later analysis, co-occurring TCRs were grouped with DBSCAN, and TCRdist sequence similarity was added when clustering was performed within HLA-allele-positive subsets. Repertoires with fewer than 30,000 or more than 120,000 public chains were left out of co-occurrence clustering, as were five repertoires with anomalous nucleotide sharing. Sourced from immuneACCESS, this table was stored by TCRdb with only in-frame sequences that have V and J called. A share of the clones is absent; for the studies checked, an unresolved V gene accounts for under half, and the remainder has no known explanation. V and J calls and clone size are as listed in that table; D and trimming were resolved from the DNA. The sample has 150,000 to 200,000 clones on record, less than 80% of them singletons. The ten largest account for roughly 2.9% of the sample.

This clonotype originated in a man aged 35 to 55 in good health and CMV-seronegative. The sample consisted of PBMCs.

CDR3 loop: CASSQDISPAGIVYEQYF. In nucleotide form, the sequence is TGCGCCAGCAGCCAAGATATTTCCCCGGCAGGGATAGTCTACGAGCAGTACTTC. The chain joins TRBV4-3 to TRBJ2-5; 5 matching bases give a weak D call of TRBD1. The J call is doubtful: the DNA matches TRBJ2-7 better. CDR1 and CDR2 were assigned from the germline V gene as LGHNA and YSLEER. Counted from cysteine to phenylalanine, this CDR3 has 18 amino acids. Only CDR3 DNA is held: 54 bases, read in frame from base 1.